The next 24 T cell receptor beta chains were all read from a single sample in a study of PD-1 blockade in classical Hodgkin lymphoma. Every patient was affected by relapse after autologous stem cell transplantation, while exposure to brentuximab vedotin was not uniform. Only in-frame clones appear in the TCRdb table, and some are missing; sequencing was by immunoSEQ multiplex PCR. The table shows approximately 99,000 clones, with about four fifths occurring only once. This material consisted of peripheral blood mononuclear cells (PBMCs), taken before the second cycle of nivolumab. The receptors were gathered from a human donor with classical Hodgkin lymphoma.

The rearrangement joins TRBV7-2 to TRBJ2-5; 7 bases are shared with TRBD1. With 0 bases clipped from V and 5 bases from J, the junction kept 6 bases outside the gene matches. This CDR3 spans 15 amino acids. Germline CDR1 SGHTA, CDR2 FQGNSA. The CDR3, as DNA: TGTGCCAGCAGCTTAGCCCCGACAGGGTACGAGACCCAGTACTTC. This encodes CASSLAPTGYETQYF.

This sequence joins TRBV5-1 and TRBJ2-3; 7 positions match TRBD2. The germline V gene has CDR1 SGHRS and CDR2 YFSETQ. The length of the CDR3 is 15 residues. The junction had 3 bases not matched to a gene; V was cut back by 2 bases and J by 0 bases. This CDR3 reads CASSFDSGSTDTQYF. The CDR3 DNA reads TGCGCCAGCAGCTTTGATAGCGGGAGCACAGATACGCAGTATTTT.

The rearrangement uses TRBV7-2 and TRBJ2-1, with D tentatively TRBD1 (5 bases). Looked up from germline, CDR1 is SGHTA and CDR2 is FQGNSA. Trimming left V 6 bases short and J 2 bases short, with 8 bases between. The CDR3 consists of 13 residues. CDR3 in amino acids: CASRQGTYNEQFF. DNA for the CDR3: TGTGCCAGCAGGCAGGGAACCTACAATGAGCAGTTCTTC.

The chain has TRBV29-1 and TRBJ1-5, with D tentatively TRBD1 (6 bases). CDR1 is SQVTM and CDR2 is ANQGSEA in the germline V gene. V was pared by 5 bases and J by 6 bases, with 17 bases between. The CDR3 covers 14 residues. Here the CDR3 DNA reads TGCAGCGTTTTACTACAGGGTCAAGGTCAGCCCCAGCATTTT. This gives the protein CSVLLQGQGQPQHF.

CDR3 in amino acids: CASSFYPAGTSGQQFF. CDR3 nucleotides: TGTGCCAGCAGTTTCTACCCCGCCGGGACTAGCGGGCAGCAGTTCTTC. The rearrangement links TRBV28 to TRBJ2-1; 12 bases agree with TRBD2. J was trimmed by 11 bases and V by 3 bases; bases with no gene match: 11. CDR3 length: 16 amino acids. The germline gives CDR1 MDHEN, CDR2 SYDVKM.

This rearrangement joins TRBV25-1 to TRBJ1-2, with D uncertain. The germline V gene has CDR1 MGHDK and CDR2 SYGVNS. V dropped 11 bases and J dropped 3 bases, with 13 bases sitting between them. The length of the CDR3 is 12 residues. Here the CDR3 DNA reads TGTGCCTCCCCACTGGGAGACTATGGCTACACCTTC. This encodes CASPLGDYGYTF.

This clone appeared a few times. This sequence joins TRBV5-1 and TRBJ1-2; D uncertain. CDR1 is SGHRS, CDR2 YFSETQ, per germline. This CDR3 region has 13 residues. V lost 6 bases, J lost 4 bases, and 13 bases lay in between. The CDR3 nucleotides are TGCGCCAGCACCACGGACGGCTCCTATGGCTACACCTTC. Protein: CASTTDGSYGYTF.

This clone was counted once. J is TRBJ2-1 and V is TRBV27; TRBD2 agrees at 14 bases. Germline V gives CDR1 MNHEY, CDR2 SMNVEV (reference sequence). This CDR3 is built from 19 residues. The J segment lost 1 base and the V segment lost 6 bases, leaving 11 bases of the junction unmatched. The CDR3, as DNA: TGTGCCAGCAGCCCAAGACTAGCGGGAGGGCCGAGGTCCTACAATGAGCAGTTCTTC. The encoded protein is CASSPRLAGGPRSYNEQFF.

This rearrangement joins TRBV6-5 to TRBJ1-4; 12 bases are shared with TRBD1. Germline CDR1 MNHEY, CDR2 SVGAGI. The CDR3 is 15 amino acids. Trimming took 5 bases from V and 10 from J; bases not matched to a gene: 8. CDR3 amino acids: CASSKGTGGFVKLFF. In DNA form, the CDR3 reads TGTGCCAGCAGTAAAGGGACAGGGGGCTTCGTAAAACTGTTTTTT.

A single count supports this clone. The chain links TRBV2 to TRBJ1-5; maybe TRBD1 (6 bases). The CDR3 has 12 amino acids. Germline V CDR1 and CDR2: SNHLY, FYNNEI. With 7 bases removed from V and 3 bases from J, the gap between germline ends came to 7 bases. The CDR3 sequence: CASNRANQPQHF. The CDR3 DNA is TGTGCCAGCAACAGGGCCAATCAGCCCCAGCATTTT.

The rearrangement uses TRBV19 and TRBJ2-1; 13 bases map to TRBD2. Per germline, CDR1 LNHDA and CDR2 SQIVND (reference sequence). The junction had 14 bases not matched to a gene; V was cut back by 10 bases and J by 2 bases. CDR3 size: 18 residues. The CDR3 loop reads CATRLAGGMYDAYNEQFF. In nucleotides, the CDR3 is TGTGCCACCCGACTAGCGGGAGGTATGTACGATGCCTACAATGAGCAGTTCTTC.

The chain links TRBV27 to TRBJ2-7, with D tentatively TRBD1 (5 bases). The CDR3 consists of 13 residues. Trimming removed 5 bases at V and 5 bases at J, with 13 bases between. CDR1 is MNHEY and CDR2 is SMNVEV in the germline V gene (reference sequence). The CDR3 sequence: CASSGRVRHEQYF. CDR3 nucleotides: TGTGCCAGCAGTGGCAGGGTAAGGCACGAGCAGTACTTC.

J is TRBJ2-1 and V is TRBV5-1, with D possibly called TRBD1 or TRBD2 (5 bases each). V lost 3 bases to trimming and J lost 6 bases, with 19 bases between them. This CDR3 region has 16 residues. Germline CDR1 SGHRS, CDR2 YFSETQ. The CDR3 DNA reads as TGCGCCAGCAGCTCGGGACGGAGCGTAATTTTCAATGAGCAGTTCTTC. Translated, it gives CASSSGRSVIFNEQFF.

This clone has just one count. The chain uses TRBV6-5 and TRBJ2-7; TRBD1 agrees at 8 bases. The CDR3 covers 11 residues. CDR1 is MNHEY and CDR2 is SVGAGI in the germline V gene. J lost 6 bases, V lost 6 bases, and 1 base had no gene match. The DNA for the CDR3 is TGTGCCAGCAGACAGGGGGGCGAGCAGTACTTC. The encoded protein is CASRQGGEQYF.

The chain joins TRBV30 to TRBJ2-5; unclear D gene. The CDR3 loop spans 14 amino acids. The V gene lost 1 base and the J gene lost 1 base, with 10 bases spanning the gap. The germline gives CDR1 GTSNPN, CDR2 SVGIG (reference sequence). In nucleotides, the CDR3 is TGTGCCTGGAGTGGGTGGGGTGGCCAAGAGACCCAGTACTTC. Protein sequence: CAWSGWGGQETQYF.

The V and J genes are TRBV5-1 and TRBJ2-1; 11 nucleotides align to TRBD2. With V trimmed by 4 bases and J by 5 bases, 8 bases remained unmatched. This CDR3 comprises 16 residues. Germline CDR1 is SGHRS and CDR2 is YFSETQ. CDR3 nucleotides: TGCGCCAGCAGCATAAGACTAGCGGGACGAGACAATGAGCAGTTCTTC. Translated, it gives CASSIRLAGRDNEQFF.

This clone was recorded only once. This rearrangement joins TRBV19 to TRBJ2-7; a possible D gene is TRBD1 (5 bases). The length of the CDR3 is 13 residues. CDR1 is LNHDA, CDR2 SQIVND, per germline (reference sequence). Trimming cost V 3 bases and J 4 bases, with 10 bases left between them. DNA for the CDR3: TGTGCCAGTAGTATTGGCAGGGCTTACGAGCAGTACTTC. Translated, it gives CASSIGRAYEQYF.

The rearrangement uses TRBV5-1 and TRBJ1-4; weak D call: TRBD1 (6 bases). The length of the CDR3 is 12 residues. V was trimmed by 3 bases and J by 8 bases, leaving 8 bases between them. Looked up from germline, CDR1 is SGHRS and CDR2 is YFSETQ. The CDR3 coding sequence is TGCGCCAGCAGCTCACAGGGAGAAAAACTGTTTTTT. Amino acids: CASSSQGEKLFF.

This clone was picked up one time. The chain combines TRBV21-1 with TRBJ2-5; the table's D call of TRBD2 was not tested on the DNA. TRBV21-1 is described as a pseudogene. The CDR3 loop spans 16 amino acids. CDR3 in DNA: TGTGCCAGCAGCAGGGGCGGGAGGGCCCGGCAAGAGACCCAGTACTTC. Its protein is CASSRGGRARQETQYF.

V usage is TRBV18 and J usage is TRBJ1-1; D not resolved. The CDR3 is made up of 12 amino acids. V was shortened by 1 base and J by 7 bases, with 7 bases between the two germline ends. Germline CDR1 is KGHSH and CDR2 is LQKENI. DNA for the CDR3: TGTGCCAGCTCACCACAAGCTGGTGAAGCTTTCTTT. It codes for CASSPQAGEAFF.

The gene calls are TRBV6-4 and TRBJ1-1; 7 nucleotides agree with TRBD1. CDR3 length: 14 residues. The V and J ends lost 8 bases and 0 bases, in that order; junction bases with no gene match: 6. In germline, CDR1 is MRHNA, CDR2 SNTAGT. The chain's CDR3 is CASSAGQVNTEAFF. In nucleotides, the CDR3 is TGTGCCAGCTCCGCCGGACAGGTGAACACTGAAGCTTTCTTT.

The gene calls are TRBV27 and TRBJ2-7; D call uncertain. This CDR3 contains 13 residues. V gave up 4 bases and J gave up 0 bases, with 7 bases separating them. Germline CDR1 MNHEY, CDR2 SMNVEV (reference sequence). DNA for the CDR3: TGTGCCAGCAGTTCGTTAGGCTCCTACGAGCAGTACTTC. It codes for CASSSLGSYEQYF.

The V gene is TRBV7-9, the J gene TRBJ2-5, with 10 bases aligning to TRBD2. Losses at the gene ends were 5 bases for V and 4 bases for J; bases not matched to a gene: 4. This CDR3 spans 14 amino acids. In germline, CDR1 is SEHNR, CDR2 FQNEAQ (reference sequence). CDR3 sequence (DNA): TGTGCCAGCAGCGTCATAGCGGGAGGAGAGACCCAGTACTTC. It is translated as CASSVIAGGETQYF.

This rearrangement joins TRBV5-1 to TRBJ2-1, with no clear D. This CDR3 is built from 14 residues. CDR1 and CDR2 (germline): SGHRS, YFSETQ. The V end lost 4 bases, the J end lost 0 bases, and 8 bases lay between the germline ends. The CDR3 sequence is CASSVRTSYNEQFF. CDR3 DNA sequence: TGCGCCAGCAGCGTGCGGACCTCCTACAATGAGCAGTTCTTC.